The next 2 T cell receptor beta chains were all read from a single sample in a study of identical twins. TCRdb itself ran the 5' RACE reads through MiXCR, one entry per CDR3 protein. The sample comprises 1.5 million to 2 million distinct CDR3 sequences, about 32% of which are singletons, and around 0.3% rests with the top ten. The sequenced sample consisted of cord blood. The receptors originated from a newborn girl in good health.

In its sample, this clonotype was seen a few times. The CDR3 DNA follows: TGTGCCAGCCGGAGAGGACAGGGCGGGGTTGGCTACACCTTC. It is translated as CASRRGQGGVGYTF. The V and J genes are TRBV2 and TRBJ1-2; TRBD1 agrees at 8 bases. Germline values: CDR1 SNHLY, CDR2 FYNNEI. Trimming removed 8 bases from V and 7 bases from J; junction bases left unmatched: 12. CDR3 length: 14 amino acids.

With respect to this clonotype: A much larger clone differs by one base, so this may be a read error. This chain joins TRBV11-2 and TRBJ2-5; 8 bases line up with TRBD2. The junction had 3 bases not matched to a gene; V was cut back by 1 base and J by 2 bases. The CDR3 sequence is 15 residues long. The germline gives CDR1 SGHAT, CDR2 FQNNGV. The CDR3 DNA reads as TGTGCCAGCAGCTTAGCGGGGGGGCAGCAAGAGACCCAGTACTTC. This gives the protein CASSLAGGQQETQYF.